This TCR beta chain was recorded in a study of shared clonotypes between healthy human individuals. Whole-study context: Aged 18 to 49, the donors were a couple of women and a few men. Donors had three CD4 naive, three CD4 memory, two CD8 naive and one CD8 memory plate apiece.

Naive CD45RA+ and memory CD45RA-negative subsets were split from CD4+ cells. The study's findings and limits: The study generally estimated greater richness for naive than memory subsets.

The method was immunoSEQ multiplex PCR; TCRdb's version includes in-frame clones alone and lacks a portion of them. This repertoire shows 2 million to 3 million clones, 93% found once; its top ten account for 0.36%. In regard to this clone: The antigen is undetermined.

V was clipped by 4 bases and J by 4 bases, with 11 bases between them. Germline V gene data show CDR1 as SGDLS and CDR2 as YYNGEE. CDR3 length: 13 residues. The receptor comes from a man in his late teens or twenties in good health. Some clones in this sample may be carry-over from other donors' samples. The chain carries TRBV9 and TRBJ2-5; D ambiguous. Material: naive CD4+ T cells from PBMCs. The sample's subset: CD45RA+ positively selected. The DNA of the CDR3 is TGTGCCAGCAGCCCCCCGGGCGGAGAGACCCAGTACTTC. Its translation is CASSPPGGETQYF.